This entry lists 27 T cell receptor beta chains sequenced from one sample in a study of blood T cells in healthy people across ages. The second PCR ran about 6 to 11 cycles with a sample-barcoded 5' primer and J-beta primers. TCRdb independently ran MiXCR on the 5' RACE reads; one entry per CDR3 protein. Of about 930,000 distinct CDR3 sequences in the sample, 25% to 30% were seen once. The same data also contributed to another study, on T cells of mothers and their children.

The sample taken for sequencing was blood. All receptors come from a woman aged 40 to 50 in good health.

This clonotype came up once. V and J are TRBV20-1 and TRBJ2-3; 9 bases are shared with TRBD2. This CDR3 is built from 16 residues. The trim removed 3 bases at V and 3 bases at J, leaving 10 bases unmatched. Germline assignment: CDR1 DFQATT and CDR2 SNEGSKA (reference sequence). This chain's CDR3 is CSARAQISGGTDTQYF. Written as DNA, the CDR3 is TGCAGTGCTAGGGCCCAGATTAGCGGGGGAACAGATACGCAGTATTTT.

Of note for this clonotype: The junction departs from germline at one end; a sequencing error may be responsible. The chain carries TRBV3-1 and TRBJ1-6, with D perhaps matching TRBD1 (6 bases). CDR3 length: 17 residues. Germline CDR1 is LGHDT and CDR2 is YNNKEL (reference sequence). The CDR3 bases are TGTGCCAGCAGCCCTTCACAAACCTGGACAGATTTCTCACCCCCCCACTTT. Protein sequence: CASSPSQTWTDFSPPHF.

The chain recombines TRBV5-8 with TRBJ1-2; 7 bases line up with TRBD1. Germline CDR1 SGHTS, CDR2 YDEGEE. Trimming took 1 base from V and 3 from J; bases not matched to a gene: 6. The CDR3 extends over 15 amino acids. CDR3: CASSLPRQGDYGYTF. The CDR3 DNA is TGTGCCAGCAGCTTGCCGAGACAGGGTGACTATGGCTACACCTTC.

The chain uses TRBV28 and TRBJ2-1; no clear D gene. Trimming shortened V by 3 bases and J by 2 bases, and 11 bases separated the two germline ends. The length of the CDR3 is 15 residues. CDR1 is MDHEN and CDR2 is SYDVKM in the germline V gene. CDR3 region: CASSFAWPPYNEQFF. The CDR3 DNA is TGTGCCAGCAGTTTTGCTTGGCCCCCCTACAATGAGCAGTTCTTC.

This clonotype was picked up many times. The gene calls are TRBV28 and TRBJ2-1; D tentatively fits TRBD1 or TRBD2 (5 bases each). Germline V CDR1 and CDR2: MDHEN, SYDVKM. Trimming removed 9 bases at V and 6 bases at J, with 18 bases between. The CDR3 runs to 14 residues. CDR3 region: CASRRGDWGNEQFF. The DNA of the CDR3 is TGTGCCAGTAGGCGAGGGGATTGGGGCAATGAGCAGTTCTTC.

This sequence joins TRBV9 and TRBJ2-3; D is uncertain. Trimming pared 3 bases from V and 1 base from J, leaving 9 bases between. The CDR3 totals 14 residues. Germline CDR1 is SGDLS and CDR2 is YYNGEE. This chain's CDR3 is CASSGNSRTDTQYF. The CDR3, as DNA: TGTGCCAGCAGCGGTAACTCACGCACAGATACGCAGTATTTT.

V usage is TRBV7-2 and J usage is TRBJ2-7, with TRBD1 as a possible D gene (6 bases). The DNA end is more similar to TRBJ1-2, so the J call may be wrong. CDR3 length equals 14 residues. In germline, CDR1 is SGHTA, CDR2 FQGNSA. The CDR3 here is CASSRGGSEYGYTF. The CDR3 DNA is TGTGCCAGCAGCCGAGGGGGTTCAGAGTATGGCTACACCTTC.

This clonotype was observed many times. The CDR3 region has the DNA TGCGCCAGCAGCTCACCCCCAGGGAATGGCTACACCTTC. Translation: CASSSPPGNGYTF. This sequence joins TRBV5-1 and TRBJ1-2, with D perhaps TRBD1 (5 bases). Germline V CDR1 and CDR2: SGHRS, YFSETQ. The CDR3 spans 13 residues. Trimming took 3 bases from V and 6 from J, leaving 12 bases between them.

This clonotype was detected ten times or more. For the CDR3, the DNA is TGTGCCAGCAGCTTTAGGGAGATCTACGAGCAGTACTTC. It yields the protein CASSFREIYEQYF. The chain carries TRBV5-6 and TRBJ2-7; tentative D call: TRBD2 (5 bases). The CDR3 contains 13 residues. The V end lost 2 bases, the J end lost 3 bases, and 9 bases lay between the germline ends. CDR1 is SGHDT and CDR2 is YYEEEE in the germline V gene.

This rearrangement joins TRBV3-1 to TRBJ1-2; possible D gene TRBD1, 6 bases. This CDR3 region has 15 residues. Germline loops: CDR1 LGHDT, CDR2 YNNKEL (reference sequence). The V and J ends lost 0 bases and 4 bases respectively, with 12 bases between them. The CDR3: CASSQDSGAGYGYTF. The CDR3 coding sequence is TGTGCCAGCAGCCAAGATTCAGGGGCAGGCTATGGCTACACCTTC.

CDR3 in DNA: TGTGCCAGCACCGCGGACAGCTCCTACGAGCAGTACTTC. This sequence encodes CASTADSSYEQYF. This chain links TRBV12-3 or TRBV12-4 with TRBJ2-7, with D perhaps TRBD1 (6 bases). The V and J ends lost 7 bases and 0 bases respectively, with 10 bases between them. The CDR3 consists of 13 residues.

Of note for this clonotype: A much larger clone lies a single base off, so this may be a read error. This chain joins TRBV29-1 and TRBJ2-7; D is unresolved. This CDR3 spans 11 amino acids. Germline-derived CDR1 and CDR2 are SQVTM and ANQGSEA. V was clipped by 2 bases and J by 5 bases, with 7 bases between them. The CDR3 spells CSVECVHEQYF. As DNA, the CDR3 is TGCAGCGTTGAATGCGTCCACGAGCAGTACTTC.

The chain uses TRBV4-1 and TRBJ2-5; TRBD2 aligns across 8 bases. Germline values: CDR1 MGHRA, CDR2 YSYEKL. J lost 10 bases, V lost 0 bases, and 10 bases had no gene match. The length of the CDR3 is 15 residues. The CDR3 protein is CASSQDEFMLAGQYF. CDR3 nucleotides: TGCGCCAGCAGCCAAGATGAGTTTATGCTAGCGGGCCAGTACTTC.

This sequence joins TRBV7-2 and TRBJ1-1, with D possibly being TRBD1 (5 bases). Trimming cost V 5 bases and J 0 bases, with 16 bases left between them. Per germline, CDR1 SGHTA and CDR2 FQGNSA. CDR3 length: 16 amino acids. The CDR3 coding sequence is TGTGCCAGCAGCCCCTCTGGGGGGTCGGTGAACACTGAAGCTTTCTTT. This codes for CASSPSGGSVNTEAFF.

The chain is built from TRBV28 and TRBJ2-7; no definite D call. Germline V lookup: CDR1 MDHEN, CDR2 SYDVKM. The CDR3 contains 15 residues. The ends were cut back, 6 bases at V and 3 bases at J, with 18 bases in the middle. CDR3 DNA sequence: TGTGCCAGCAGAAGTGGAGAGCTAGGCGTCTACGAGCAGTACTTC. Amino acids: CASRSGELGVYEQYF.

This clonotype came up many times. The chain uses TRBV29-1 and TRBJ2-7; D is perhaps TRBD1 (5 bases). The germline V gene has CDR1 SQVTM and CDR2 ANQGSEA. With 7 bases removed from V and 6 bases from J, the gap between germline ends came to 19 bases. The CDR3 is 13 amino acids. Written as DNA, the CDR3 is TGCAGCGCCACCCGCACAGGATCCGGCGAGCAGTACTTC. It encodes CSATRTGSGEQYF.

This clonotype was picked up a small number of times. The genes are TRBV20-1 and TRBJ1-1, with D possibly matching TRBD1 (5 bases). Germline CDR1 and CDR2: DFQATT and SNEGSKA (reference sequence). This CDR3 contains 12 residues. V was clipped by 4 bases and J by 4 bases, with 10 bases between them. CDR3 sequence reads: CSATYGTTEAFF. CDR3 bases: TGCAGTGCTACTTACGGGACCACTGAAGCTTTCTTT.

CDR3 region: CSAKGAVSTDTQYF. CDR3 DNA: TGCAGTGCTAAAGGGGCCGTTAGCACAGATACGCAGTATTTT. The chain is built from TRBV20-1 and TRBJ2-3, with TRBD1 as a possible D gene (5 bases). CDR1 and CDR2 (germline): DFQATT, SNEGSKA (reference sequence). This CDR3 has 14 residues. Trimming stripped 4 bases from V and 0 bases from J, with 11 bases between.

J is TRBJ2-5 and V is TRBV6-2 or TRBV6-3; D tentatively fits TRBD1 or TRBD2 (6 bases each). This CDR3 has 15 residues. V dropped 5 bases and J dropped 4 bases, with 17 bases sitting between them. The germline V gene encodes CDR1 MNHEY and CDR2 SVGEGT. The CDR3: CASSTSVGGSETQYF. CDR3 DNA: TGTGCCAGCAGTACCTCCGTGGGGGGCTCAGAGACCCAGTACTTC.

This chain links TRBV27 with TRBJ2-5, with no clear D. The V and J ends lost 11 bases and 11 bases respectively, with 12 bases between them. Germline CDR1 and CDR2: MNHEY and SMNVEV (reference sequence). This CDR3 contains 9 residues. CDR3 loop: CAVTYSQYF. The CDR3 DNA sequence: TGTGCCGTTACTTACTCTCAGTACTTC.

This clonotype appeared a few times. The chain couples TRBV5-1 to TRBJ2-5; 10 bases are a match to TRBD2. V shed 2 bases, J shed 2 bases, and the junction held 9 bases outside the gene matches. The V gene's germline CDR1 is SGHRS and CDR2 YFSETQ. The CDR3 extends over 17 amino acids. The CDR3 protein is CASSFPAGGPRQETQYF. The DNA of the CDR3 is TGCGCCAGCAGCTTCCCAGCGGGAGGGCCTCGGCAAGAGACCCAGTACTTC. The full variable domain, with the rest looked up from reference TRBV5-1 and TRBJ2-5, is KAGVTQTPRYLIKTRGQQVTLSCSPISGHRSVSWYQQTPGQGLQFLFEYFSETQRNKGNFPGRFSGRQFSNSRSEMNVSTLELGDSALYLCASSFPAGGPRQETQYFGPGTRLLVL.

This clonotype was observed a handful of times. The gene calls are TRBV7-8 and TRBJ2-3; 10 nucleotides align to TRBD2. Per the germline V gene, CDR1 is SGHVS and CDR2 is FQNEAQ. The CDR3 has 18 amino acids. Losses at the gene ends were 5 bases for V and 0 bases for J; bases not matched to a gene: 11. DNA of the CDR3: TGTGCCAGCAGCCCCCGGGAGCGAGCGGGGGGGAGCACAGATACGCAGTATTTT. Its translation is CASSPRERAGGSTDTQYF.

The CDR3 here is CASSSDGTRRGELFF. As DNA, the CDR3 is TGCGCCAGCAGTTCCGACGGGACAAGAAGGGGGGAGCTGTTTTTT. The V and J genes are TRBV5-1 and TRBJ2-2; D is perhaps TRBD1 (6 bases). Between the trimmed V and J ends, which lost 5 bases and 8 bases, there was a span of 19 bases. Germline V gives CDR1 SGHRS, CDR2 YFSETQ. The length of the CDR3 is 15 residues.

This clonotype appeared a few times. V is TRBV28 and J is TRBJ2-3; 12 bases align to TRBD2. This CDR3 region has 16 residues. J lost 2 bases, V lost 6 bases, and 6 bases had no gene match. The germline V gene encodes CDR1 MDHEN and CDR2 SYDVKM. CDR3 DNA sequence: TGTGCCAGCAGCCAACTAGCGGGGGGATACACAGATACGCAGTATTTT. Protein: CASSQLAGGYTDTQYF.

CDR3 region: CASSQLAGGRDTQYF. CDR3 bases: TGCGCCAGCAGCCAACTAGCGGGGGGACGAGATACGCAGTATTTT. This chain joins TRBV4-3 and TRBJ2-3; 11 bases align to TRBD2. The length of the CDR3 is 15 residues. V was pared by 2 bases and J by 5 bases, with 3 bases of the junction left unmatched. Germline CDR1 and CDR2: LGHNA and YSLEER.

This clonotype was seen only a few times. The rearrangement joins TRBV11-2 to TRBJ2-7, with 8 nucleotides matching TRBD2. Germline-derived CDR1 and CDR2 are SGHAT and FQNNGV. CDR3 length: 16 amino acids. V dropped 4 bases and J dropped 4; count of bases not matched to a gene: 12. CDR3 region: CASSSGGGSSGYEQYF. CDR3 bases: TGTGCCAGCAGCTCGGGGGGGGGATCATCAGGGTACGAGCAGTACTTC.

The rearrangement joins TRBV3-1 to TRBJ2-1, with D possibly being TRBD1 (5 bases). The length of the CDR3 is 13 residues. The V end lost 1 base, the J end lost 8 bases, and 9 bases lay between the germline ends. Germline CDR1 is LGHDT and CDR2 is YNNKEL (reference sequence). CDR3 nucleotides: TGTGCCAGCAGCCAAGGCAGGGCGGATGAGCAGTTCTTC. Translating gives CASSQGRADEQFF.